This T cell receptor beta chain was captured in a study of blood T cells in healthy people across ages. Study observations and caveats: Roughly linearly, TCR beta diversity per million T cells fell as age increased.

With regard to this clonotype: Antigen: not known.

Germline assignment: CDR1 DFQATT and CDR2 SNEGSKA (reference sequence). This CDR3 region has 11 residues. Samples each had at least 5 micrograms of total RNA extracted. Next came a second PCR, run for about 6 to 12 cycles, which used a sample-barcoded 5' primer along with a J-beta primer mix. Carrying 12 random nucleotides, a template-switch adaptor labeled each individual cDNA molecule. From the 5' RACE reads, TCRdb called clonotypes with MiXCR, one entry per CDR3 protein. The top ten clones hold roughly 13% of a sample with 850,000 to 1,000,000 distinct CDR3 sequences, roughly 52% of them seen once.

The sequenced sample was blood. The TCR comes from a man aged 25-45 years in good health. The rearrangement links TRBV20-1 to TRBJ2-7; D remains unclear. The J call may be in error: the DNA end matches TRBJ2-5 better. In nucleotides, the CDR3 is TGCAGTGCTGACGGGCAAGAGACCCAGTACTTC. Protein sequence: CSADGQETQYF.